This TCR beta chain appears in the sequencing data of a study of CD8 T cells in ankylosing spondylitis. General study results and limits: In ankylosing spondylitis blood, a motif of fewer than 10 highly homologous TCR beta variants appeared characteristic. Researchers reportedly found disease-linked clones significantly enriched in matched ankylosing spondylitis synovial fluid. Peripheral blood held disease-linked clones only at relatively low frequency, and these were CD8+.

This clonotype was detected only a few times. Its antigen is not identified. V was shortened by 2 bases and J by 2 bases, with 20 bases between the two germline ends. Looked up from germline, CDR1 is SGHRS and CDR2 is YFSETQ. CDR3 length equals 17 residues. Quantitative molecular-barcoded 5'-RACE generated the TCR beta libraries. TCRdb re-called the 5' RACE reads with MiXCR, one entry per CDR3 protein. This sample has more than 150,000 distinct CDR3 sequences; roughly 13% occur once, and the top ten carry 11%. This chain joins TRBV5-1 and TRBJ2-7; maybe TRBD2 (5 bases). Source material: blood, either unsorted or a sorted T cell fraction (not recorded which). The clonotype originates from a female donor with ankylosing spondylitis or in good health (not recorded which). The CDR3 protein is CASSFSAPTKGAYEQYF. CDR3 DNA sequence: TGCGCCAGCAGCTTTTCCGCGCCGACTAAAGGCGCCTACGAGCAGTACTTC.